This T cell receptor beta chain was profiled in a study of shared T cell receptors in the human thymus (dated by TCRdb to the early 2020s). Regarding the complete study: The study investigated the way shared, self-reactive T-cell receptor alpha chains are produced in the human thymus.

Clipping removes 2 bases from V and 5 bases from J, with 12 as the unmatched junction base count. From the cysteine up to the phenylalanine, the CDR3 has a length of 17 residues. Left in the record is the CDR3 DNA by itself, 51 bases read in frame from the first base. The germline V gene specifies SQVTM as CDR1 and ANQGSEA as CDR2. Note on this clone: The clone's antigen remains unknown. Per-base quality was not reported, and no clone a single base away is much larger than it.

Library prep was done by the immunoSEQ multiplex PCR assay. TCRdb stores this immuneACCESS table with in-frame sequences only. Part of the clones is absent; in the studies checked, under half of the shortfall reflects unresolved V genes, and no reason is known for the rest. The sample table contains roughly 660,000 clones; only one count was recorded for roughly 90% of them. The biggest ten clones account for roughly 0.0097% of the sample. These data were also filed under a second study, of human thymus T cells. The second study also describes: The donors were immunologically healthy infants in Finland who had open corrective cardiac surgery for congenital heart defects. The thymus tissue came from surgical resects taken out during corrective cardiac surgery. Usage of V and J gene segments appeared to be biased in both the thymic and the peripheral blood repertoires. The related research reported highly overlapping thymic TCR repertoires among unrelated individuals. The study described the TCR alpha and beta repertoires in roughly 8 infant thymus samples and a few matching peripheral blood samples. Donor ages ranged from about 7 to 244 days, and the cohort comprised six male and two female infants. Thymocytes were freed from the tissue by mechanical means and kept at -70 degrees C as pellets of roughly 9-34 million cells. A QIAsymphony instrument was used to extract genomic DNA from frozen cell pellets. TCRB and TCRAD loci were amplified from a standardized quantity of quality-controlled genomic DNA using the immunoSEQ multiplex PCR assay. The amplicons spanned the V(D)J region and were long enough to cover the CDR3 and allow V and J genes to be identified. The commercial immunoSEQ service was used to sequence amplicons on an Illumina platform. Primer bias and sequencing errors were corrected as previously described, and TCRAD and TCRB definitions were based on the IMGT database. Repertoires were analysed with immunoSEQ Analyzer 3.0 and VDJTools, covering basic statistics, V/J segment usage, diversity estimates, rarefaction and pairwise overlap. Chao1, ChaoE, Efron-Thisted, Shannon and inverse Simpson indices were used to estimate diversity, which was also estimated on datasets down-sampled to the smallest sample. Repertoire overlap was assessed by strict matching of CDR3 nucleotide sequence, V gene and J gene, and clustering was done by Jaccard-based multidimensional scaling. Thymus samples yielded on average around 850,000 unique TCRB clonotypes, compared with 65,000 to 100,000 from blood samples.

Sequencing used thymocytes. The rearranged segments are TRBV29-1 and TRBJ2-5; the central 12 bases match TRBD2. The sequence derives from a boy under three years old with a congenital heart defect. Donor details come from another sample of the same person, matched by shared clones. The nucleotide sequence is TGCAGCGTTGAATCCGCTAGCGGGAGGGCACTCGACGAGACCCAGTACTTC. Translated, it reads CSVESASGRALDETQYF.